This TCR beta chain was sequenced for a study of post-analysis software for immune sequencing data. Overall study findings and caveats: Multiple sclerosis patients had significantly lower normalized Chao1 diversity than controls. When patients were compared with controls, 5 or 6 TRBV segments were more frequent, TRBV5-6, TRBV5-1 and TRBV20-1 among them.

This clonotype was counted only a few times. What it recognizes is unknown. The TCR beta cDNA libraries contained unique molecular identifiers. A population of roughly 0.9 to 11 million T cells gave rise to about half a million cDNA molecules. TCRdb processed the PCR reads anew with MiXCR; each CDR3 protein has one entry. This sample yields approximately 690,000 distinct CDR3 sequences, of which around 64% are seen a single time; about 10% belongs to the top ten. The CDR3 consists of 14 residues. With V trimmed by 0 bases and J by 9 bases, 4 bases remained unmatched. Per germline, CDR1 SGHRS and CDR2 YFSETQ.

The chain couples TRBV5-1 to TRBJ2-4; 9 nucleotides line up with TRBD1. Sequencing was done on a sample of blood. The TCR was taken from a girl aged 2-10 years with multiple sclerosis. CDR3 in amino acids: CASSLGDRASIQYF. DNA of the CDR3: TGCGCCAGCAGCTTGGGGGACAGGGCCAGCATTCAGTACTTC.